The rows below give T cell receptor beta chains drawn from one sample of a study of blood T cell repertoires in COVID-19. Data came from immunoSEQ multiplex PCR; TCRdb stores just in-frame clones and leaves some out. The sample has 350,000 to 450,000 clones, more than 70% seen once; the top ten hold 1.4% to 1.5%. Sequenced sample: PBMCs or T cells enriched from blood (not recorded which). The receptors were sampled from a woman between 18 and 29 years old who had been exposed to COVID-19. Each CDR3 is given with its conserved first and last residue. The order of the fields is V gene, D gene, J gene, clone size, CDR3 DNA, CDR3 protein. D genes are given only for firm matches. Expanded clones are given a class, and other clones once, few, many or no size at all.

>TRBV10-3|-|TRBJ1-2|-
TGTGCCATCAGTGGGGGCCCAGGGCCGGGCTATGGCTACACCTTC
CAISGGPGPGYGYTF
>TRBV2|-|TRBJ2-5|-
TGTGCCAGCAGTGACGCAACAGGTCAAGAGACCCAGTACTTC
CASSDATGQETQYF
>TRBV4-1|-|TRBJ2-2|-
TGCGCCAGCAGCCCGAGCGGAGCCTCGGTCGGGGAGCTGTTTTTT
CASSPSGASVGELFF
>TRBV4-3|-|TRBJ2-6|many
TGCGCCAGCAGCCAAGATAAGAGCTCTGGGGCCAACGTCCTGACTTTC
CASSQDKSSGANVLTF
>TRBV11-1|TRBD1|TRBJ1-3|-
TGTGCCAGCAGCCCGACAGGGGCCGGAAACACCATATATTTT
CASSPTGAGNTIYF
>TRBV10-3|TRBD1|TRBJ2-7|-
TGTGCCATCAGCGGGACAGGGGAGTACGAGCAGTACTTC
CAISGTGEYEQYF
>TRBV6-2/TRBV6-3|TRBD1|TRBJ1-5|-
TGTGCCAGCAGTCAAAAGCGCCGGGACAGGGTTTCGGTGGGCAATCAGCCCCAGCATTTT
CASSQKRRDRVSVGNQPQHF
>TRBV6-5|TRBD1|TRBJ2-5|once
TGTGCCAGCAGTTACTTCTCGGGACAGGGGCAAGAGACCCAGTACTTC
CASSYFSGQGQETQYF
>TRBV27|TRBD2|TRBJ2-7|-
TGTGCCAGCAGTTCCGAGACTAGCGGGGGAGTCTACGAGCAGTACTTC
CASSSETSGGVYEQYF
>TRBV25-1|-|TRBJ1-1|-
TGTGCCAGCAGTGACGGACCCAGGGCTAACACTGAAGCTTTCTTT
CASSDGPRANTEAFF
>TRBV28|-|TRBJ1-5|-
TGTGCCACAAGCCCCATACGGACAAATTGGGGTCAGCCCCAGCATTTT
CATSPIRTNWGQPQHF
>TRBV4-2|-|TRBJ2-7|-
TGTGCCAGCAGCCCTCATAGCTGGTACGAGCAGTACTTC
CASSPHSWYEQYF
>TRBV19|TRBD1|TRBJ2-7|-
TGTGCCAGTAGTATCTCGGGACAGGCTACCTACGAGCAGTACTTC
CASSISGQATYEQYF
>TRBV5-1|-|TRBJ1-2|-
TGCGCCAGCAGCCCGGATCGGAGGGCCCTCTATGGCTACACCTTC
CASSPDRRALYGYTF
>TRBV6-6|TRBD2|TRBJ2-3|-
TGTGCCAGCAGTTACGGGGCGGGGGGTGCCCCCGATACGCAGTATTTT
CASSYGAGGAPDTQYF
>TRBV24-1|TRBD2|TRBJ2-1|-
TGTGCCACCAGTGATTGGTGGACTAGCGGGGGTTCCGATGAGCAGTTCTTC
CATSDWWTSGGSDEQFF
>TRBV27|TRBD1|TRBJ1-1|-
TGTGCCAGCAGACCGGGACAGGGGGCGATTCGGACTGAAGCTTTCTTT
CASRPGQGAIRTEAFF
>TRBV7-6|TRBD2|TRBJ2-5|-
TGTGCCAGCAGCCCGCATAGTAAGGGACTAGCGGGAGCGGAGACCCAGTACTTC
CASSPHSKGLAGAETQYF
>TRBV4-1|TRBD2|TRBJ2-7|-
TGCGCCAGCAGCGGGGGAGGGGATTTAAACGAGCAGTACTTC
CASSGGGDLNEQYF
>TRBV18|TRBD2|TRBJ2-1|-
TGTGCCAGCTCACCATCAGCGGGGGGCAATGAGCAGTTCTTC
CASSPSAGGNEQFF
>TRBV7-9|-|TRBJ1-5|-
TGTGCCAGCAGCTTACAGGGCAATCAGCCCCAGCATTTT
CASSLQGNQPQHF
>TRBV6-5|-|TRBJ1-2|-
TGTGCCAGCAGTTACACGACAGGCGGCTACACCTTC
CASSYTTGGYTF
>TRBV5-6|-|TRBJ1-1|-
TGTGCCAGCAGCTCGCGACAGGCGACCCACACTGAAGCTTTCTTT
CASSSRQATHTEAFF
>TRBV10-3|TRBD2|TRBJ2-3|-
TGTGCCTCCCAGCCCGGGACTAGCGGGAGAGATACGCAGTATTTT
CASQPGTSGRDTQYF
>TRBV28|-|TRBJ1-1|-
TGTGCCAGCAGGGGCCCGGGGGGTGTGACTGAAGCTTTCTTT
CASRGPGGVTEAFF
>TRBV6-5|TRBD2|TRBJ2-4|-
TGTGCCAGCAGTTCCCGGGGGGAGAGTGGGAACATTCAGTACTTC
CASSSRGESGNIQYF
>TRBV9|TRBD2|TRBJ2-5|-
TGTGCCAGCTCCAAAATCCCCTCCAGCGGGGGGTTTGAGACCCAGTACTTC
CASSKIPSSGGFETQYF
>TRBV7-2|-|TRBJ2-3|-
TGTGCCAGCAGCCCGCCTCTAGCTTATACGCAGTATTTT
CASSPPLAYTQYF
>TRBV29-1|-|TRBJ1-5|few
TGCAGCGCCCAAACAGGGTCGGGCCAGCCCCAGCATTTT
CSAQTGSGQPQHF
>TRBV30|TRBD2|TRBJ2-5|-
TGTGCCTGGAGTGGGTTGGCTAGCGGCTTCCAAGAGACCCAGTACTTC
CAWSGLASGFQETQYF
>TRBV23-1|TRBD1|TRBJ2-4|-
TGCGCCAGCAGTCAATCGGTTGGGGATGGGGTAAGCAGGGGGAGCTCCACCAGAGGAAACATTCAGTACTTC
CASSQSVGDGVSRGSSTRGNIQYF
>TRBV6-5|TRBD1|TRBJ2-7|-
TGTGCCAGCAACGACAGGGGGCTCTCCTACGAGCAGTACTTC
CASNDRGLSYEQYF
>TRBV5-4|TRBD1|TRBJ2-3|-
TGTGCCAGCAGCAGCTGGGACAGCGGAGTCACAGATACGCAGTATTTT
CASSSWDSGVTDTQYF
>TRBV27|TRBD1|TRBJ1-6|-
TGTGCCAGCAGTCCTCGGACAGGGAGGGGTTCACCCCTCCACTTT
CASSPRTGRGSPLHF
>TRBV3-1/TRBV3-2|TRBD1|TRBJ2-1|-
TGTGCCAGCAGCCATGCCCCCGGGACAGGGGGCAAAGGCGGGAGCAATGAGCAGTTCTTC
CASSHAPGTGGKGGSNEQFF
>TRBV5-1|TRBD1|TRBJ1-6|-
TGCGCCAGCAGACCGACAGGGGGCAATTCACCCCTCCACTTT
CASRPTGGNSPLHF
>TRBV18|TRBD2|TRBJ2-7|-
TGTGCCAGCTCACCACCCGGCCGTCCTTCCGGGGGGGAGCAGTACTTC
CASSPPGRPSGGEQYF
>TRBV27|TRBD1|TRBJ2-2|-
TGTGCCAGCGCCCGCAGGGGGCTGGAGACCGGGGAGCTGTTTTTT
CASARRGLETGELFF
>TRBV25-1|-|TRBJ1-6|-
TGTGCCAGCAGTGTGAGCTCCTATAATTCACCCCTCCACTTT
CASSVSSYNSPLHF
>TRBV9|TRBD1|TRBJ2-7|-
TGTGCCAGCAGCCAAGGACAGGGATCTTCCTACGAGCAGTACTTC
CASSQGQGSSYEQYF
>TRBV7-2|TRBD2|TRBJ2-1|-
TGTGCCAGCAGCCCTAGCGGGGGGGCCTACAATGAGCAGTTCTTC
CASSPSGGAYNEQFF
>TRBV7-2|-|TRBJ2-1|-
TGTGCCAGCAGCTTATTGTCGGGAGATGAGCAGTTCTTC
CASSLLSGDEQFF
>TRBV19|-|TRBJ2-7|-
TGTGCCAGTAGTAGCGTTTTCGGTTACGAGCAGTACTTC
CASSSVFGYEQYF
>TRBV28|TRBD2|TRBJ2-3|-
TGTGCCAGCATAGATGGGGGGGGACTAGCGGGAGGGCCGGTCAGAGATACGCAGTATTTT
CASIDGGGLAGGPVRDTQYF